Listed below are T cell receptor beta chains from one sample, sequenced in a study of cytomegalovirus exposure and HLA in healthy donors. The data were produced by immunoSEQ multiplex PCR, yet TCRdb's version contains in-frame clones alone and is incomplete. The sample carries roughly 190,000 clones, roughly four fifths recorded once. The specimen sequenced was PBMCs. These TCRs come from a woman under 40 in good health and CMV-seropositive. Each CDR3 is given with its conserved first and last residue. The D gene is left open where the match is weak. A row's size may be missing; if present it is once, few, many or a size class.

j_call cdr3_length clone_size d_call v_call cdr3_nt cdr3_aa
TRBJ1-1 14 NA NA TRBV5-6 TGTGCCAGCAGCTTGGGACAGCCGAACACTGAAGCTTTCTTT CASSLGQPNTEAFF
TRBJ1-1 14 few TRBD1 TRBV28 TGTGCCGTACGGGACAGACAACAGAACACTGAAGCTTTCTTT CAVRDRQQNTEAFF
TRBJ1-5 14 NA TRBD1 TRBV10-3 TGTGCCATCAGGGACAGGGGCCTCAATCAGCCCCAGCATTTT CAIRDRGLNQPQHF
TRBJ2-3 16 few TRBD2 TRBV5-4 TGTGCCAGCAGCTTGGCCGGGAGGACTAGCACAGATACGCAGTATTTT CASSLAGRTSTDTQYF
TRBJ1-5 15 once NA TRBV27 TGTGCCAGCAAGGAGAGCCCAGGGCTACATCAGCCCCAGCATTTT CASKESPGLHQPQHF
TRBJ2-7 14 NA TRBD2 TRBV19 TGTGCCAGTAGTGCGACTAGCGGGGCCTACGAGCAGTACTTC CASSATSGAYEQYF
TRBJ2-7 15 NA TRBD1 TRBV6-5 TGTGCCAGCAGTTATTGGACAGGTTCCTCCTACGAGCAGTACTTC CASSYWTGSSYEQYF
TRBJ2-7 15 NA TRBD1 TRBV27 TGTGCCAGCAGTCTGTGGGGACAGGGGCCGGACGAGCAGTACTTC CASSLWGQGPDEQYF
TRBJ2-7 15 NA TRBD1 TRBV6-1 TGTGCCAGCAAAGACAGGGGAACGATGGAAGTCGAGCAGTACTTC CASKDRGTMEVEQYF
TRBJ2-7 14 NA TRBD1 TRBV6-5 TGTGCCAGCAGTCCCCGGGACAGGGGCTACGAGCAGTACTTC CASSPRDRGYEQYF
TRBJ2-2 17 NA NA TRBV5-6 TGTGCCAGCAGCCGGGAGACTGGACTATTCAACACCGGGGAGCTGTTTTTT CASSRETGLFNTGELFF
TRBJ2-2 15 NA NA TRBV9 TGTGCCAGCAGCCCCTGGAGGAGGAACACCGGGGAGCTGTTTTTT CASSPWRRNTGELFF
TRBJ2-2 15 NA TRBD2 TRBV4-1 TGCGCCAGCAGCGGGGGACTAGCGGCCTCGGGGGAGCTGTTTTTT CASSGGLAASGELFF
TRBJ2-1 13 NA TRBD2 TRBV28 TGTGCCAGCAGCCAGGCGGGAGTAGTTGAGCAGTTCTTC CASSQAGVVEQFF
TRBJ2-1 15 NA TRBD2 TRBV6-1 TGTGCCAGCAGGCCGGGACTAGCGGGAGGAACCGAGCAGTTCTTC CASRPGLAGGTEQFF
TRBJ2-1 13 NA NA TRBV5-6 TGTGCCAGCGGGGGGATAAGTTACAATGAGCAGTTCTTC CASGGISYNEQFF